This TCR beta chain appears in the sequencing data of a study of CD8+ T cells in alopecia areata. Punch biopsies of lesional scalp, plus peripheral blood, were taken from alopecia areata patients. CDR3 length: 14 residues. Looked up from germline, CDR1 is SGHAT and CDR2 is FQNNGV. V trimming: 5 bases; J trimming: 4 bases; junction bases outside the gene matches: 2. TCR sequencing used cDNA made by reverse transcription of extracted RNA. The protocol was immunoSEQ multiplex PCR, while the TCRdb copy is restricted to in-frame clones and leaves out a portion. The table records 150,000 or so clones, around 47% of them present only once. This clone was observed a handful of times. Its antigen is undetermined. Whole-study results and caveats: Mice gave a clearer picture of TCR sharing than patients did, possibly for HLA-related reasons. Normal skin's resident alphabeta T cells are sequenced alongside lesional scalp T cells.

Sequenced sample: CD4+ T cells sorted from blood. The clonotype originates from a human donor with alopecia areata. The rearrangement uses TRBV11-2 and TRBJ2-5; 12 nucleotides agree with TRBD1. CDR3 loop: CASSRDRGRETQYF. In nucleotides, the CDR3 is TGTGCCAGCAGCCGGGACAGGGGGCGAGAGACCCAGTACTTC.